The entry that follows covers one TCR beta chain sequence. The sample holds one count of this clonotype. The target of this receptor is not known. Per-base qualities were not stored, and no clone one base away is much larger. A read on its own is weak evidence. Its CDR3 holds 14 amino acids, cysteine through phenylalanine. Only the CDR3 region is kept as DNA, spanning 42 bases read in frame from base 1. Taken from the germline V gene (reference sequence), the CDR1 and CDR2 loops are DFQATT and SNEGSKA. The data are from a study of blood T cells in healthy people across ages (dated by TCRdb to between 2014 and 2016). For context, the study as a whole: In model experiments, template switching captured about one uniquely barcoded TCR beta cDNA molecule for every two T cells. The study measured age-related changes in TCR beta repertoire diversity using deep sequencing normalized with unique cDNA molecular identifiers. Four age groups were formed from the donors: young (average approximately 15 years), middle-aged (around 37), aged (about 62) and long-lived (roughly 88). To avoid experimental bias, donors of different ages were spread randomly across the sequencing lanes. The study analyzed two additional independent replicas of 1 million unique cDNA reads from the same blood draw for two donors, one aged 18 to 30 and one aged 80 or older.

On the study overall, not on this receptor specifically: Because the CMV infection status of the donors was unknown, age-related changes in expanded clonotypes may potentially have been confounded. Observed TCR beta diversity per million T cells fell roughly linearly with age, and a significant reduction was already apparent by age around 40. Estimates of total diversity based on one million sequenced T cells were regarded as lower bounds and as underestimates. Because profiling used bulk unsorted PBMCs, naive and antigen-experienced compartments could not be compared conclusively. Compared with the aged group, more naive CD4+ T cells, fewer expanded clones and increased TCR diversity were shown by the long-lived group, suggesting age selection. Observed TCR beta diversity correlated strongly with the percentage of naive T cells measured by flow cytometry.

The 40 or so donors, aged about 6 to 90 years, were systemically healthy Caucasian individuals from Russia. Around 10 milliliters of peripheral blood were collected from each donor into EDTA-treated Vacutainer tubes. Ficoll-Paque density-gradient centrifugation was used to isolate PBMCs, with at least 6.5 million obtained per sample. Total RNA was extracted from PBMCs with Trizol reagent, with at least 5 micrograms obtained per sample. For every donor, flow cytometry on a PBMC aliquot measured the percentage of naive CD45RAhigh/CD27high T cells. Receptors were amplified or captured by 5' RACE. The data were produced on an Illumina HiSeq 2500. A second PCR of roughly 7 to 12 cycles was run with a J-beta primer mix and a sample-barcoded 5' primer. Each TCR beta cDNA molecule received a unique molecular identifier from a template-switch 5' adaptor carrying 12 random nucleotides. Each sample yielded at least 2.5 million CDR3-containing paired-end reads. First-strand cDNA synthesis was performed from all RNA using the Mint cDNA synthesis kit, with priming by a TRBC-specific oligonucleotide. All cDNA was treated with uracil-DNA glycosylase and then went through a first 18-cycle PCR with the universal primers M1SS and BC2_uni_R. As for the original processing: For normalization, 1 million high-quality reads were randomly selected from each sample, with every read carrying a distinct molecular identifier. Instead of being binned into consensus sequences, reads that shared molecular identifiers were thrown out. MiTCR, set to a Q25 quality threshold and the strictest error-elimination algorithm, was used for CDR3 identification, clonotype clustering and error correction. A nonparametric unseen species model with Euler transformation was used to estimate a lower bound on total TCR beta diversity. TCRdb ran its own pipeline on the public reads, namely fastp trimming at Q25 and MiXCR clone calling, and kept in-frame beta chains. Each CDR3 protein gets just one entry, which takes the most common genes and DNA from the rows behind it. These V and J calls originate from TCRdb's pipeline instead of the authors' own analysis. The sample has approximately 1.5 million distinct CDR3 sequences on record, about 31% of them singletons. The biggest ten clones account for approximately 10% of the sample.

The sequencing input was blood. The rearrangement joined TRBV20-1 to TRBJ2-5; 11 bases in between match TRBD2. The DNA end lines up better with TRBJ2-7; the J call may be wrong. The clonotype originates from a woman between 25 and 40 years old in good health. The nucleotide sequence reads TGCAGTGCTGAACTAGCGGGAGTCTTCTACGAGCAGTACTTC. It is translated as CSAELAGVFYEQYF.